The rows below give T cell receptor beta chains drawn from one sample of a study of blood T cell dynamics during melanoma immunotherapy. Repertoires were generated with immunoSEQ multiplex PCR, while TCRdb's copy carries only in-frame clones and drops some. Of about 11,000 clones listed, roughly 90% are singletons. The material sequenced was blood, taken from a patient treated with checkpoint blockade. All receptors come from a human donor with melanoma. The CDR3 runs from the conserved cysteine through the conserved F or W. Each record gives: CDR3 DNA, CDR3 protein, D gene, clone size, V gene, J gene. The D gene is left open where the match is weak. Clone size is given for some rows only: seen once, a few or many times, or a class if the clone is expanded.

TGCAGCGTTGAAGGTCCTAGCGGGGGGGAGACCCAGTACTTC	CSVEGPSGGETQYF	TRBD2	.	TRBV29-1	TRBJ2-5
TGTGCCAGCAGCAGACCTGGGGGCGGGTCCGGGGAGCTGTTTTTT	CASSRPGGGSGELFF	.	.	TRBV11-2	TRBJ2-2
TGCGCCAGCAGCCCAGGGCCGGCCTTTCAAGAGACCCAGTACTTC	CASSPGPAFQETQYF	.	.	TRBV5-1	TRBJ2-5
TGTGCCAGCAGGCTCATACAAACCTACGAGCAGTACTTC	CASRLIQTYEQYF	.	.	TRBV5-8	TRBJ2-7
TGTGCCAGCGGCCAGGGACGTCCCCCCACGTTC	CASGQGRPPTF	.	.	TRBV28	TRBJ1-2
TGTGCCAGCAGCCGCTCCCGGGACAGGGTTTGGGAGACCCAGTACTTC	CASSRSRDRVWETQYF	TRBD1	.	TRBV11-2	TRBJ2-5
TGTGCCACCAGCAGACCGCCCGGGACAGGGGGCTACGAGCAGTACTTC	CATSRPPGTGGYEQYF	TRBD1	.	TRBV15	TRBJ2-7
TGTGCCAGCAGTGAAGCGGGGGCAGGGGGTTTTGATGAGCAGTTCTTC	CASSEAGAGGFDEQFF	TRBD1	.	TRBV2	TRBJ2-1
TGCGCCAGCAGCTTGCAGGGAGGGACTAATGAAAAACTGTTTTTT	CASSLQGGTNEKLFF	.	.	TRBV5-1	TRBJ1-4
TGTGCCAGTCGTTACAGGGGGGACACTGAAGCTTTCTTT	CASRYRGDTEAFF	TRBD1	once	TRBV19	TRBJ1-1
TGTGCCAGCAGCCCCGGGCCCAACTACGAGCAGTACTTC	CASSPGPNYEQYF	.	.	TRBV7-6	TRBJ2-7
TGTGCCAGCAGCAAAGATGGCAGCAGAGAGCAGTACTTC	CASSKDGSREQYF	.	.	TRBV21-1	TRBJ2-7
TGTGCCAGTAGAAGGGGAGGGACGCGCTCCTACGAGCAGTACTTC	CASRRGGTRSYEQYF	TRBD2	.	TRBV19	TRBJ2-7
TGTGCCAGCCAGGGGGAACGGGGCGAGCAGTACTTC	CASQGERGEQYF	TRBD1	.	TRBV6-1	TRBJ2-7
TGTGCCAGCAGTTTAGTCTTCTACGAGCAGTACTTC	CASSLVFYEQYF	.	.	TRBV28	TRBJ2-7
TGCGCCAGCAGCCAACCTCCACACCCAATGCGGTATTTT	CASSQPPHPMRYF	.	once	TRBV4-3	TRBJ2-3
TGTGCCAGCAGCCCCGGGACTAGCGGACAAGAGACCCAGTACTTC	CASSPGTSGQETQYF	TRBD2	.	TRBV7-2	TRBJ2-5
TGTGCCAGCAGCTTAGGGACCGCAACCTACGAGCAGTACTTC	CASSLGTATYEQYF	.	.	TRBV7-9	TRBJ2-7
TGCAGCACAGGACAGGGGGGTGGGGCCAACGTCCTGACTTTC	CSTGQGGGANVLTF	TRBD1	.	TRBV29-1	TRBJ2-6
TGTGCCAGTAGTATAGGGACTAGCGGGGCAGGGGATACGCAGTATTTT	CASSIGTSGAGDTQYF	TRBD2	once	TRBV19	TRBJ2-3
TGTGCCAGCAGCCTAGTCGTCGGCACCTACTATGGCTACACCTTC	CASSLVVGTYYGYTF	.	.	TRBV28	TRBJ1-2
TGTGCCAGTAGCCTGGCCGGCAGTTCTGGAAACACCATATATTTT	CASSLAGSSGNTIYF	.	.	TRBV19	TRBJ1-3
TGTGCCAGCAGCCGGAGCTACAATGAGCAGTTCTTC	CASSRSYNEQFF	.	.	TRBV7-9	TRBJ2-1
TGCGCCAGCAGCTTGGGGGACGGGGATACGCAGTATTTT	CASSLGDGDTQYF	.	.	TRBV5-1	TRBJ2-3
TGCGCCAGCAGCAACCCGAGCGGGAGAGGAGATACGCAGTATTTT	CASSNPSGRGDTQYF	TRBD2	few	TRBV5-1	TRBJ2-3
TGTGCGTCCGGGAGAGGTGGGACCTACGAGCAGTACTTC	CASGRGGTYEQYF	.	.	TRBV12-5	TRBJ2-7
TGTGCCAGCAGCCTAACGACTAGCGGGGGAATCTACGAGCAGTACTTC	CASSLTTSGGIYEQYF	TRBD2	.	TRBV9	TRBJ2-7
TGTGCCAGCAGTTTCCTGGACACAATTCAACAGTTCTTC	CASSFLDTIQQFF	.	.	TRBV28	TRBJ2-1
TGTGCCAGCACCTTAATGGTAGCGGTTAGCACAGATACGCAGTATTTT	CASTLMVAVSTDTQYF	.	.	TRBV2	TRBJ2-3
TGTGCCAGCAGCCAGACAGGGGCTTACGAGCAGTACTTC	CASSQTGAYEQYF	TRBD1	once	TRBV5-4	TRBJ2-7
TGCGCCAGCAGCCGCGGACCGGGCAACACCATATATTTT	CASSRGPGNTIYF	.	.	TRBV4-3	TRBJ1-3
TGTGCCAGCAGCCGGGGGTCCGGGGCCTCTGGAAACACCATATATTTT	CASSRGSGASGNTIYF	.	.	TRBV5-4	TRBJ1-3
TGCGCCAGCACCTCCGCCCTGGGGGCCACCTACAATGAGCAGTTCTTC	CASTSALGATYNEQFF	.	.	TRBV5-1	TRBJ2-1
TGCGCCAGCAGCCAAGGTAAAGGGCATAATGAAAAACTGTTTTTT	CASSQGKGHNEKLFF	.	few	TRBV4-1	TRBJ1-4
TGTGCCAGCAGCCTGTCCCCTAACTATGGCTACACCTTC	CASSLSPNYGYTF	.	few	TRBV6-6	TRBJ1-2